The next 17 T cell receptor beta chains were all read from a single sample in a study of CD8+CD57+ T cells in acquired aplastic anemia. Genomic DNA constituted the template upon which TCR beta VDJ and CDR3 profiling was performed. MiXCR was run by TCRdb on the reads, yielding one entry per CDR3 protein. The sample consists of fewer than 200,000 distinct CDR3 sequences, 60% to 70% of them appearing once. The sample taken for sequencing was sorted CD4+, CD8+, or CD8+CD57+ T cells (not recorded which) from PBMCs. Every receptor here comes from a human donor in good health.

To note about this clonotype: The junction differs from germline at one of its ends, possibly a read error. The rearrangement joins TRBV20-1 to TRBJ2-7; D unresolved. The CDR3 runs 12 residues. Germline values: CDR1 DFQATT, CDR2 SNEGSKA (reference sequence). The DNA for the CDR3 is TGCAGTGCTCGACCCGGCTCCCACGAGCAGTACTTC. Protein sequence: CSARPGSHEQYF.

This clonotype appeared many times. The gene calls are TRBV7-8 and TRBJ2-5, with 7 bases identical to TRBD2. The CDR3 sequence is 15 residues long. CDR1 is SGHVS, CDR2 FQNEAQ, per germline. Trimming removed 1 base from V and 2 bases from J; junction bases left unmatched: 4. The chain's CDR3 is CASSLGDYAQETQYF. CDR3 DNA sequence: TGTGCCAGCAGCTTAGGGGACTATGCTCAAGAGACCCAGTACTTC.

The genes are TRBV2 and TRBJ2-7, with 8 bases lining up with TRBD1. The CDR3 consists of 16 residues. J lost 3 bases, V lost 5 bases, and 12 bases had no gene match. The germline V gene encodes CDR1 SNHLY and CDR2 FYNNEI. The CDR3 DNA reads TGTGCCAGCAGTTTACCGTGGGCAGGGGGCCACTACGAGCAGTACTTC. This translates into CASSLPWAGGHYEQYF.

The chain links TRBV7-9 to TRBJ2-1; TRBD1 aligns across 7 bases. The CDR3 totals 15 residues. The germline gives CDR1 SEHNR, CDR2 FQNEAQ (reference sequence). After removal of 1 base from V and 7 bases from J, the junction contained 7 bases not matched to a gene. CDR3 residues: CASSLESGQLNEQFF. The DNA of the CDR3 is TGTGCCAGCAGCTTAGAATCGGGACAGTTGAATGAGCAGTTCTTC.

The chain couples TRBV15 to TRBJ1-1, with D perhaps matching TRBD1 (6 bases). The CDR3 runs to 13 residues. The germline V gene encodes CDR1 LNHNV and CDR2 YYDKDF (reference sequence). With 2 bases removed from V and 8 bases from J, the gap between germline ends came to 12 bases. This CDR3 reads CATSRTRDNEAFF. CDR3 bases: TGTGCCACCAGCAGAACGCGGGACAACGAAGCTTTCTTT.

A single count supports this clonotype. Because the CDR3 is missing its conserved closing phenylalanine or tryptophan, this is likely a read error. The DNA is left out, because the CDR3 cannot be placed on it with certainty; the CDR3 is given as TCRdb lists it. This chain connects TRBV5-1 to TRBJ2-7. Germline assignment: CDR1 SGHRS and CDR2 YFSETQ. The CDR3 contains 12 residues when both ends are counted. The chain's CDR3 is CASSFSTGEEYL.

This clonotype was seen at least ten times. The chain couples TRBV2 to TRBJ2-2, with 11 bases identical to TRBD2. The CDR3 runs 16 residues. Germline V gene lookup returns CDR1 SNHLY and CDR2 FYNNEI. V shed 8 bases, J shed 2 bases, and the junction held 7 bases outside the gene matches. As DNA, the CDR3 is TGTGCCAGCCGTTCGACTAGCGGGGTTAACACCGGGGAGCTGTTTTTT. This encodes CASRSTSGVNTGELFF. Variable domain in full (rest from reference TRBV2 and TRBJ2-2): EPEVTQTPSHQVTQMGQEVILRCVPISNHLYFYWYRQILGQKVEFLVSFYNNEISEKSEIFDDQFSVERPDGSNFTLKIRSTKLEDSAMYFCASRSTSGVNTGELFFGEGSRLTVL.

The chain joins TRBV7-2 to TRBJ2-3; possible D gene TRBD2, 6 bases. V lost 1 base and J 3 bases, leaving 14 bases between the germline ends. From germline, CDR1 is SGHTA and CDR2 FQGNSA. CDR3 length equals 16 residues. Here the CDR3 reads CASSLVGRAGTDTQYF. DNA of the CDR3: TGTGCCAGCAGCTTAGTAGGGCGGGCGGGGACAGATACGCAGTATTTT.

The J gene is TRBJ2-7, the V gene TRBV6-6, with TRBD2 matching over 7 bases. Germline V gene data show CDR1 as MNHNY and CDR2 as SVGAGI (reference sequence). The CDR3 runs 14 residues. V lost 5 bases, J lost 6 bases, and 10 bases stayed unmatched. In DNA, the CDR3 is TGTGCCAGCAGTGTCGGCGGGAGTCCTGCCGAGCAGTACTTC. The encoded protein is CASSVGGSPAEQYF.

The chain is built from TRBV2 and TRBJ2-2; 8 bases match TRBD1. CDR3 length: 15 amino acids. V shed 10 bases, J shed 4 bases, and the junction held 11 bases outside the gene matches. Germline V gives CDR1 SNHLY, CDR2 FYNNEI. CDR3 region: CATQDRGKGTGELFF. In nucleotides, the CDR3 is TGTGCCACCCAAGACAGGGGAAAGGGCACCGGGGAGCTGTTTTTT.

The V call is TRBV20-1, the J call TRBJ2-5, with 7 bases identical to TRBD1. CDR3 size: 10 residues. Germline-derived CDR1 and CDR2 are DFQATT and SNEGSKA (reference sequence). The V and J ends lost 0 bases and 13 bases, in that order; junction bases with no gene match: 2. CDR3 loop: CSARDRDRYF. The CDR3 DNA reads TGCAGTGCTAGAGATAGGGACAGGTACTTC.

This rearrangement joins TRBV7-9 to TRBJ2-6, with D uncertain. CDR3 length equals 15 residues. Per germline, CDR1 SEHNR and CDR2 FQNEAQ (reference sequence). V was shortened by 8 bases and J by 4 bases, with 15 bases between the two germline ends. CDR3 protein: CASAPPGPGANVLTF. The CDR3 bases are TGTGCCAGCGCGCCCCCCGGTCCCGGGGCCAACGTCCTGACTTTC. The full variable domain, in which reference TRBV7-9 and TRBJ2-6 provide the parts outside the CDR3, is DTGVSQNPRHKITKRGQNVTFRCDPISEHNRLYWYRQTLGQGPEFLTYFQNEAQLEKSRLLSDRFSAERPKGSFSTLEIQRTEQGDSAMYLCASAPPGPGANVLTFGAGSRLTVL.

This clonotype occurred many times. The chain couples TRBV25-1 to TRBJ2-7; 7 bases fit TRBD2. CDR3 size: 14 residues. The V segment lost 6 bases and the J segment 2 bases; nucleotides outside the gene matches: 7. Per the germline V gene, CDR1 is MGHDK and CDR2 is SYGVNS. CDR3 sequence reads: CASRQSGTAYEQYF. For the CDR3, the DNA is TGTGCCAGCAGGCAAAGCGGGACGGCCTACGAGCAGTACTTC.

The chain links TRBV6-6 to TRBJ2-1; D is uncertain. The CDR3 covers 11 residues. The ends were cut back, 6 bases at V and 6 bases at J, with 6 bases in the middle. The germline gives CDR1 MNHNY, CDR2 SVGAGI (reference sequence). The chain's CDR3 is CASSRSNEQFF. The CDR3 region has the DNA TGTGCCAGCAGCAGGTCCAATGAGCAGTTCTTC.

The V and J genes are TRBV10-3 and TRBJ1-6; weak D call: TRBD1 (6 bases). CDR1 and CDR2 (germline): ENHRY, SYGVKD. The V end lost 3 bases, the J end lost 7 bases, and 13 bases lay between the germline ends. The CDR3 runs to 15 residues. The CDR3 region has the DNA TGTGCCATCAGTGATCGGACAGCAGGAAATTCACCCCTCCACTTT. Translated: CAISDRTAGNSPLHF.

At least ten counts were recorded for this clonotype. The chain links TRBV7-9 to TRBJ1-2; D not certain. The germline V gene has CDR1 SEHNR and CDR2 FQNEAQ (reference sequence). The CDR3 is made up of 12 amino acids. The V end was cut by 1 base, the J end by 7 bases, with 7 bases between. This CDR3 reads CASSLGPGGYTF. CDR3 nucleotides: TGTGCCAGCAGCTTAGGTCCGGGTGGCTACACCTTC. The variable domain in full, with the rest retrieved from reference TRBV7-9 and TRBJ1-2, is DTGVSQNPRHKITKRGQNVTFRCDPISEHNRLYWYRQTLGQGPEFLTYFQNEAQLEKSRLLSDRFSAERPKGSFSTLEIQRTEQGDSAMYLCASSLGPGGYTFGSGTRLTVV.

The chain combines TRBV19 with TRBJ2-7; TRBD1 is a possible D gene (5 bases). The CDR3 has 13 residues. Germline V CDR1 and CDR2: LNHDA, SQIVND (reference sequence). The V and J ends lost 5 bases and 3 bases respectively, with 11 bases between them. The DNA for the CDR3 is TGTGCCAGTAGTTTCCAGGGTTTCTACGAGCAGTACTTC. Translating gives CASSFQGFYEQYF.